These 10 T cell receptor beta chains were all obtained from the same sample, sequenced in a study of blood T cell repertoires in COVID-19. Using immunoSEQ multiplex PCR, the repertoire was profiled, and TCRdb retains in-frame clones only, with some absent. There are about half a million clones in the sample; roughly 87% occur only once, and about 1% lies in the top ten. The sample comprised peripheral blood. Receptor source: a young man with COVID-19, enrolled during active disease.

V gene TRBV5-4 combines with J gene TRBJ1-4; TRBD1 aligns across 10 bases. CDR3 length equals 14 residues. From germline, CDR1 is SGHNT and CDR2 YYREEE (reference sequence). V was pared by 4 bases and J by 8 bases, with 5 bases of the junction left unmatched. CDR3 loop: CASSKGQGREKLFF. The CDR3 coding sequence is TGTGCCAGCAGCAAGGGACAGGGGAGGGAAAAACTGTTTTTT. Looking up the rest from reference TRBV5-4 and TRBJ1-4 gives the full variable domain: ETGVTQSPTHLIKTRGQQVTLRCSSQSGHNTVSWYQQALGQGPQFIFQYYREEENGRGNFPPRFSGLQFPNYSSELNVNALELDDSALYLCASSKGQGREKLFFGSGTQLSVL.

The chain joins TRBV9 to TRBJ2-5, with 12 bases matching TRBD2. The CDR3 loop spans 18 amino acids. Germline V gene lookup returns CDR1 SGDLS and CDR2 YYNGEE. V lost 4 bases, J lost 0 bases, and 10 bases stayed unmatched. The DNA of the CDR3 is TGTGCCAGCAGCCCCGGGCCTAGCGGGAGGGGGTACCAAGAGACCCAGTACTTC. Its protein is CASSPGPSGRGYQETQYF.

The chain is built from TRBV7-3 and TRBJ2-2; 8 positions match TRBD2. This CDR3 contains 16 residues. J lost 0 bases, V lost 0 bases, and 0 bases had no gene match. CDR1 and CDR2 from the germline V gene are SGHTA and FQGTGA. CDR3 nucleotides: TGTGCCAGCAGCTTAACTAGCGGGGCGAACACCGGGGAGCTGTTTTTT. Residues: CASSLTSGANTGELFF.

In nucleotides, the CDR3 is TGTGCCAGCAGCTTCGCCGCGGTTAAGGGGTTGGAGACCCAGTACTTC. Protein product: CASSFAAVKGLETQYF. The J gene is TRBJ2-5, the V gene TRBV7-8; perhaps TRBD1 as D (5 bases). V was cut by 3 bases and J by 5 bases, with 19 bases left in between. In germline, CDR1 is SGHVS, CDR2 FQNEAQ. The CDR3 length is 16 residues.

The gene calls are TRBV14 and TRBJ2-1; 8 bases agree with TRBD2. With 3 bases clipped from V and 2 bases from J, the junction kept 12 bases outside the gene matches. The CDR3 consists of 18 residues. Germline CDR1 reads SGHDN; CDR2 reads FVKESK. The CDR3 region has the DNA TGTGCCAGCAGCCATAGGGGGGCCGGGAGGGGAACCTACAATGAGCAGTTCTTC. Protein product: CASSHRGAGRGTYNEQFF.

The chain couples TRBV5-1 to TRBJ2-7; D may be TRBD2 (5 bases). Trimming removed 3 bases from V and 2 bases from J, with 15 bases in between. The CDR3 runs 15 residues. Germline V gene data show CDR1 as SGHRS and CDR2 as YFSETQ. The CDR3 region has the DNA TGCGCCAGCAGCTCGGACGCGGGCCGAACCTACGAGCAGTACTTC. This gives the protein CASSSDAGRTYEQYF.

The chain employs TRBV3-1 (or the pseudogene TRBV3-2) and TRBJ2-7; D is unresolved. Germline CDR1 LGHDT, CDR2 YNNKEL (reference sequence). The CDR3 contains 13 residues. With 6 bases removed from V and 3 bases from J, the gap between germline ends came to 12 bases. In nucleotides, the CDR3 is TGTGCCAGCAGTCGAGGCGTAAACTACGAGCAGTACTTC. Translation: CASSRGVNYEQYF.

V gene TRBV27 combines with J gene TRBJ1-4; maybe TRBD1 (5 bases). Germline lookup yields CDR1 MNHEY and CDR2 SMNVEV (reference sequence). CDR3 length equals 15 residues. The V gene lost 5 bases and the J gene lost 7 bases, with 17 bases spanning the gap. The CDR3 bases are TGTGCCAGCAGTCCTAGACAGCTAAGGGGTGAAAAACTGTTTTTT. This translates into CASSPRQLRGEKLFF.

V is TRBV7-8 and J is TRBJ2-1; D uncertain. The V gene lost 3 bases and the J gene lost 7 bases, with 4 bases spanning the gap. The germline CDR1 and CDR2 sequences are SGHVS and FQNEAQ. The CDR3 contains 11 residues. The CDR3 nucleotides read TGTGCCAGCAGCTTTAGTAATGAGCAGTTCTTC. Its protein is CASSFSNEQFF.

This chain connects TRBV19 to TRBJ1-2; maybe TRBD1 (6 bases). Germline CDR1 reads LNHDA; CDR2 reads SQIVND (reference sequence). The CDR3 covers 15 residues. The ends were cut back, 1 base at V and 0 bases at J, with 9 bases in the middle. CDR3 sequence (DNA): TGTGCCAGTAGTATAGGTGGGGGCGCTAACTATGGCTACACCTTC. This translates into CASSIGGGANYGYTF.